This paragraph covers one T cell receptor beta chain sequence. Its antigen is currently not known. The record has no base qualities; no much larger clone is one base away. Each collaborating institution followed its own protocols to collect whole blood in K2EDTA tubes. Collaborator samples were shipped for TCRbeta analysis as frozen whole blood, isolated PBMCs, or DNA extracted from either sample type. Reading from cysteine to phenylalanine, the CDR3 counts 12 amino acids. The DNA shown is the 36-base CDR3, in frame from base 1. V lost 4 bases and J lost 10 bases; the stretch between them is 8 bases long. Taken from the germline V gene (reference sequence), the CDR1 and CDR2 loops are LNHNV and YYDKDF. This sample was included in a study of blood T cell repertoires in COVID-19 (dated by TCRdb to 2018 to 2021). Some background on the complete study: Collaborator samples came from the United States, Italy and Spain and covered acute and convalescent phases of COVID-19. The repertoires were released in a freely available public database meant as a resource for research on the immune response to SARS-CoV-2. The material from the prospective study consisted of cDNA or gDNA derived from T cells, B-cell-depleted T cells, or PBMCs. The dataset comprised deeply sampled blood TCRbeta repertoires from subjects exposed to, actively infected with, or recovered from COVID-19. The samples were drawn from two sources: the first 160 participants of the ongoing ImmuneRACE study, and about 1,300 subjects contributed by 6 global collaborators. HLA class I and class II types, where available, came from metadata supplied by the sample provider rather than from assay-based typing. Nearly every sample came with metadata listing a de-identified subject ID, COVID-19 status, age in years and sex.

Study-wide conclusions, independent of this receptor: The quantity of clinical and demographic metadata differed by source and by participant and was supplied without curation.

TCRbeta CDR3 regions were amplified from genomic DNA using the immunoSEQ Assay, a bias-controlled multiplex PCR. As for how the authors treated the data: The number of nucleated cells in each sample was estimated by amplification of reference gene primers within the assay. To quantify the absolute abundance of each unique TCRbeta CDR3 rearrangement, sequence reads were collapsed and filtered. Productive Simpson clonality was computed per sample as the square root of Simpson's diversity index over productive rearrangements. The immuneACCESS repertoire file appears here via TCRdb, limited to in-frame rearrangements. These files lack a portion of the clones; in checked studies, under half of the deficit traces to unresolved V genes, and the cause of the others is not known. That table gives V, J and clone size, and the DNA gave D and trimming. This sample has approximately 64,000 clones in its table, and roughly 86% of those were observed once. The top ten clonotypes cover roughly 0.83% of the sample.

The chain is encoded by TRBV15 joined to TRBJ1-6; D gene: possibly TRBD1, on 6 matching bases. This receptor was identified in an older woman with acute or convalescent COVID-19. Sequencing was performed on peripheral blood. This receptor has the CDR3 CATSIRGSPLHF. The nucleotides read TGTGCCACCAGCATCAGGGGATCACCCCTCCACTTT.